This TCR beta chain was recorded in a study of technical replicates of blood from a handful of donors. TCRdb keeps only in-frame clones here, not all; method: immunoSEQ multiplex PCR. The sample has 70,000 to 80,000 clones, roughly 89% seen once. V was clipped by 0 bases and J by 11 bases, with 17 bases between them. CDR1 is SGHKS and CDR2 is YYEKEE in the germline V gene (reference sequence). This CDR3 is built from 14 residues. Material: T cells isolated from PBMCs. V usage is TRBV5-5 and J usage is TRBJ1-1; tentatively, D is TRBD1 (5 bases). The source is a human donor in good health. Some clones in this sample may be carry-over from other donors' samples. For the CDR3, the DNA is TGTGCCAGCAGCTTGGAGAAGGACAAAAGTGCGGCTTTCTTT. Protein product: CASSLEKDKSAAFF.